This entry lists 30 T cell receptor beta chains sequenced from one sample in a study of blood T cell repertoires in COVID-19. Sequenced by immunoSEQ multiplex PCR; TCRdb stores in-frame clones only, minus some. Here the sample spans 300,000 or so clones, around nine tenths being singletons. What was sequenced was peripheral blood. These TCRs come from a man between 65 and 85 years old with acute or convalescent COVID-19.

The chain uses TRBV19 and TRBJ1-1, with D possibly TRBD1 on 5 matching bases. CDR3 length: 15 residues. V lost 3 bases and J lost 1, with 12 bases in between. The germline CDR1 and CDR2 sequences are LNHDA and SQIVND (reference sequence). The CDR3: CASSIPAGRNTEAFF. Here the CDR3 DNA reads TGTGCCAGTAGTATCCCAGCAGGGCGGAACACTGAAGCTTTCTTT.

This clone was recorded only once. This chain links TRBV28 with TRBJ2-1; a possible D gene is TRBD2 (6 bases). V lost 5 bases and J 5 bases, leaving 13 bases between the germline ends. Germline lookup yields CDR1 MDHEN and CDR2 SYDVKM. The CDR3 has 14 amino acids. The CDR3 region has the DNA TGTGCCAGCAGTCTCCGGGACTGGAACAATGAGCAGTTCTTC. It encodes CASSLRDWNNEQFF.

The chain couples TRBV18 to TRBJ2-7, with TRBD2 matching over 11 bases. Looked up from germline, CDR1 is KGHSH and CDR2 is LQKENI. The V gene end was trimmed by 3 bases and the J gene end by 4 bases; junction bases not matched to a gene: 5. The CDR3 sequence is 15 residues long. The CDR3 DNA is TGTGCCAGCTCACCGGGACTAGCGGAGGCTTACGAGCAGTACTTC. Translating gives CASSPGLAEAYEQYF.

The chain combines TRBV30 with TRBJ2-5, with D tentatively TRBD2 (5 bases). The CDR3 sequence is 13 residues long. V dropped 0 bases and J dropped 5 bases, with 10 bases sitting between them. Germline V lookup: CDR1 GTSNPN, CDR2 SVGIG (reference sequence). CDR3 sequence reads: CAWSVRGSETQYF. For the CDR3, the DNA is TGTGCCTGGAGTGTACGGGGTTCGGAGACCCAGTACTTC.

The J gene is TRBJ1-2, the V gene TRBV7-2, with D maybe TRBD1 (5 bases). Germline values: CDR1 SGHTA, CDR2 FQGNSA. This CDR3 contains 14 residues. Deletions cut 2 bases from V and 4 bases from J, with 11 bases between. The CDR3 DNA follows: TGTGCCAGCAGCTTACTAGGGGCTGTCTATGGCTACACCTTC. It encodes CASSLLGAVYGYTF.

The chain links TRBV28 to TRBJ2-3; the D gene is possibly TRBD2 (5 bases). CDR1 is MDHEN, CDR2 SYDVKM, per germline. There are 13 residues in the CDR3. V was trimmed by 6 bases and J by 1 base, leaving 8 bases between them. This chain's CDR3 is CASRSGGTDTQYF. DNA for the CDR3: TGTGCCAGCAGGTCCGGGGGCACAGATACGCAGTATTTT. Full variable domain (outside the CDR3, taken from reference TRBV28 and TRBJ2-3): DVKVTQSSRYLVKRTGEKVFLECVQDMDHENMFWYRQDPGLGLRLIYFSYDVKMKEKGDIPEGYSVSREKKERFSLILESASTNQTSMYLCASRSGGTDTQYFGPGTRLTVL.

This clone appeared once. The genes are TRBV19 and TRBJ1-5; 10 nucleotides agree with TRBD1. There are 15 residues in the CDR3. V shed 3 bases, J shed 6 bases, and the junction held 5 bases outside the gene matches. Germline V CDR1 and CDR2: LNHDA, SQIVND (reference sequence). Here the CDR3 reads CASSMTGGRGQPQHF. The CDR3 DNA reads as TGTGCCAGTAGTATGACAGGGGGCCGCGGTCAGCCCCAGCATTTT.

This sequence joins TRBV5-5 and TRBJ1-1, with 8 bases lining up with TRBD1. CDR3 length equals 15 residues. Germline V gene lookup returns CDR1 SGHKS and CDR2 YYEKEE (reference sequence). V dropped 2 bases and J dropped 4; count of bases not matched to a gene: 7. The CDR3 loop reads CASSFDQGAATEAFF. The CDR3 bases are TGTGCCAGCAGCTTCGACCAGGGGGCCGCCACTGAAGCTTTCTTT.

The rearrangement joins TRBV7-2 to TRBJ2-6, with 7 bases identical to TRBD2. Per germline, CDR1 SGHTA and CDR2 FQGNSA. This CDR3 spans 17 amino acids. With V trimmed by 4 bases and J by 2 bases, 8 bases remained unmatched. The CDR3 is CASSSLGAGAGANVLTF. The CDR3 DNA is TGTGCCAGCAGCTCCCTAGGCGCGGGGGCTGGGGCCAACGTCCTGACTTTC.

The V gene is TRBV15, the J gene TRBJ1-1; D unresolved. The V and J ends lost 5 bases and 0 bases respectively, with 7 bases between them. Germline V gene data show CDR1 as LNHNV and CDR2 as YYDKDF (reference sequence). There are 13 residues in the CDR3. This CDR3 is CATSRGVNTEAFF. The CDR3 nucleotides are TGTGCCACCAGCCGCGGGGTGAACACTGAAGCTTTCTTT.

The CDR3 bases are TGTGCCAGCAGCTTGGCAGGGAACTACGAGCAGTACTTC. Translated: CASSLAGNYEQYF. The gene calls are TRBV5-4 and TRBJ2-7; tentative D call: TRBD1 (5 bases). The CDR3 has 13 amino acids. CDR1 is SGHNT and CDR2 is YYREEE in the germline V gene (reference sequence). Between the trimmed V and J ends, which lost 0 bases and 3 bases, there was a span of 7 bases.

V is TRBV5-1 and J is TRBJ2-3, with 11 bases that match TRBD2. The CDR3 extends over 18 amino acids. V dropped 0 bases and J dropped 4; count of bases not matched to a gene: 10. Germline V gene sequence: CDR1 SGHRS, CDR2 YFSETQ. The CDR3 DNA follows: TGCGCCAGCAGCTTGGTGCTAGCGGGGGGAAACGGAGCAGATACGCAGTATTTT. Its translation: CASSLVLAGGNGADTQYF.

This sequence joins TRBV19 and TRBJ2-2, with D perhaps matching TRBD1 (6 bases). The CDR3 consists of 16 residues. Germline values: CDR1 LNHDA, CDR2 SQIVND (reference sequence). V lost 4 bases, J lost 0 bases, and 12 bases lay in between. CDR3 amino acids: CASSKDRSPNTGELFF. The CDR3 nucleotides read TGTGCCAGTAGTAAAGACAGGTCCCCGAACACCGGGGAGCTGTTTTTT.

This chain connects TRBV28 to TRBJ2-3; D might be TRBD2 (6 bases). The CDR3 extends over 15 amino acids. Germline assignment: CDR1 MDHEN and CDR2 SYDVKM. V lost 6 bases to trimming and J lost 2 bases, with 15 bases between them. The CDR3 sequence: CASREIWRATDTQYF. The CDR3 DNA reads TGTGCCAGCAGGGAGATTTGGAGGGCCACAGATACGCAGTATTTT.

The chain has TRBV6-5 and TRBJ1-6; D not resolved. The CDR3 extends over 13 amino acids. Germline-derived CDR1 and CDR2 are MNHEY and SVGAGI. The V end lost 2 bases, the J end lost 7 bases, and 6 bases lay between the germline ends. Written as DNA, the CDR3 is TGTGCCAGCAGTTACAGAGGAAATTCACCCCTCCACTTT. Amino acids: CASSYRGNSPLHF.

The chain employs TRBV30 and TRBJ2-3; 7 bases align to TRBD2. V lost 3 bases and J lost 0; bases outside the gene matches: 6. The CDR3 spans 15 residues. Germline V gene lookup returns CDR1 GTSNPN and CDR2 SVGIG (reference sequence). DNA for the CDR3: TGTGCCTGGAGGTGGGGGGGACCTAGCACAGATACGCAGTATTTT. It yields the protein CAWRWGGPSTDTQYF.

The V call is TRBV11-3, the J call TRBJ1-6; D not certain. CDR1 and CDR2 from the germline V gene are SGHNT and YENEEA. The CDR3 consists of 13 residues. Trimming left V 4 bases short and J 7 bases short, with 8 bases between. For the CDR3, the DNA is TGTGCCAGCAGCTCAACATGGAATTCACCCCTCCACTTT. Its translation: CASSSTWNSPLHF.

The rearrangement uses TRBV2 and TRBJ2-1; D is possibly TRBD1 (5 bases). Looked up from germline, CDR1 is SNHLY and CDR2 is FYNNEI. There are 16 residues in the CDR3. The germline V and J ends were trimmed by 7 bases and 7 bases, with 23 bases remaining between them. CDR3 sequence: CASKMTVLISPNEQFF. The CDR3 bases are TGTGCCAGCAAAATGACAGTCCTAATTAGCCCTAATGAGCAGTTCTTC. Based on the CDR3 plus reference TRBV2 and TRBJ2-1, the full variable domain is EPEVTQTPSHQVTQMGQEVILRCVPISNHLYFYWYRQILGQKVEFLVSFYNNEISEKSEIFDDQFSVERPDGSNFTLKIRSTKLEDSAMYFCASKMTVLISPNEQFFGPGTRLTVL.

V is TRBV5-1 and J is TRBJ2-3, with D perhaps TRBD2 (7 bases). V was cut by 1 base and J by 4 bases, with 19 bases left in between. Germline V gene data show CDR1 as SGHRS and CDR2 as YFSETQ. This CDR3 comprises 17 residues. As DNA, the CDR3 is TGCGCCAGCAGCTTGACGGCTGGGGGGGGGCCTTCAGATACGCAGTATTTT. Translating it yields CASSLTAGGGPSDTQYF.

This chain joins TRBV3-1 (or the pseudogene TRBV3-2) and TRBJ1-1, with TRBD1 identical over 11 bases. V lost 6 bases, J lost 4 bases, and 7 bases stayed unmatched. The CDR3 runs to 15 residues. CDR1 and CDR2 (germline): LGHDT, YNNKEL (reference sequence). CDR3 nucleotides: TGTGCCAGCAGGACGACGGACAGGGGGCTCACTGAAGCTTTCTTT. It translates to CASRTTDRGLTEAFF.

DNA of the CDR3: TGTGCCAGCAGTTATCAGGTCGTGAACACCGGGGAGCTGTTTTTT. Translating gives CASSYQVVNTGELFF. The V and J genes are TRBV6-5 and TRBJ2-2; D gene uncertain. The CDR3 has 15 residues. Between the trimmed V and J ends, which lost 3 bases and 1 base, there was a span of 9 bases. Germline V gives CDR1 MNHEY, CDR2 SVGAGI.

The genes are TRBV28 and TRBJ2-7, with D possibly TRBD2 on 5 matching bases. The CDR3 contains 13 residues. V was pared by 7 bases and J by 4 bases, with 14 bases between. From germline, CDR1 is MDHEN and CDR2 SYDVKM. As DNA, the CDR3 is TGTGCCAGCACTCTCCGGGGTGGATACGAGCAGTACTTC. Its translation: CASTLRGGYEQYF.

The chain is built from TRBV28 and TRBJ2-7; 9 bases fit TRBD1. Trimming removed 5 bases from V and 3 bases from J; junction bases left unmatched: 8. CDR3 length: 15 residues. Germline CDR1 is MDHEN and CDR2 is SYDVKM. CDR3 bases: TGTGCCAGCAGTCGCACCGGGACAGGGATCTACGAGCAGTACTTC. This gives the protein CASSRTGTGIYEQYF.

The rearrangement joins TRBV18 to TRBJ2-5, with 7 bases that match TRBD1. Germline V gene sequence: CDR1 KGHSH, CDR2 LQKENI. Trimming removed 6 bases from V and 7 bases from J; junction bases left unmatched: 14. This CDR3 contains 15 residues. The CDR3 sequence is CASSPVENRGLTQYF. Here the CDR3 DNA reads TGTGCCAGCTCCCCGGTTGAGAACAGGGGTTTGACCCAGTACTTC.

The chain combines TRBV10-3 with TRBJ1-2; tentatively, D is TRBD1 (5 bases). The V gene's germline CDR1 is ENHRY and CDR2 SYGVKD. With 7 bases removed from V and 4 bases from J, the gap between germline ends came to 16 bases. This CDR3 region has 14 residues. The CDR3 sequence is CAITPDILGYGYTF. The CDR3 DNA sequence: TGTGCCATCACTCCGGACATTCTCGGCTATGGCTACACCTTC.

This clone was seen a few times. The sample contains more than one DNA sequence encoding this CDR3. The chain links TRBV11-2 to TRBJ1-2; D call uncertain. Trimming cost V 1 base and J 4 bases, with 13 bases left between them. CDR1 is SGHAT and CDR2 is FQNNGV in the germline V gene. This CDR3 spans 15 amino acids. CDR3 in DNA: TGTGCCAGCAGCTTAGTGCCGGGGTGGGCCTATGGCTACACCTTC. As protein: CASSLVPGWAYGYTF. The full variable domain, in which reference TRBV11-2 and TRBJ1-2 provide the parts outside the CDR3, is EAGVAQSPRYKIIEKRQSVAFWCNPISGHATLYWYQQILGQGPKLLIQFQNNGVVDDSQLPKDRFSAERLKGVDSTLKIQPAKLEDSAVYLCASSLVPGWAYGYTFGSGTRLTVV.

The chain joins TRBV5-4 to TRBJ2-2; TRBD1 matches at 7 bases. The CDR3 has 16 residues. Trimming removed 3 bases from V and 6 bases from J; junction bases left unmatched: 11. Germline CDR1 and CDR2: SGHNT and YYREEE (reference sequence). The CDR3 sequence is CASSSGRQGPAGELFF. The CDR3 DNA follows: TGTGCCAGCAGCTCTGGCCGACAGGGACCGGCCGGGGAGCTGTTTTTT.

The chain is built from TRBV30 and TRBJ1-4; TRBD1 might be the D (5 bases). Trimming cost V 6 bases and J 4 bases, with 21 bases left between them. The CDR3 runs 16 residues. Germline-derived CDR1 and CDR2 are GTSNPN and SVGIG (reference sequence). CDR3 sequence: CACSVGQPIINEKLFF. The CDR3 DNA follows: TGTGCCTGCTCCGTGGGGCAGCCAATTATTAATGAAAAACTGTTTTTT.

The chain couples TRBV10-2 to TRBJ2-2; weak D call: TRBD2 (6 bases). Looked up from germline, CDR1 is WSHSY and CDR2 is SAAADI. This CDR3 is built from 13 residues. Trimming pared 6 bases from V and 1 base from J, leaving 6 bases between. In DNA, the CDR3 is TGCGCCAGCAGAGCGGGGAACACCGGGGAGCTGTTTTTT. Amino acid sequence: CASRAGNTGELFF.

This clone was seen just once. The chain has TRBV16 and TRBJ2-2; D may be TRBD2 (7 bases). Germline lookup yields CDR1 KGHSY and CDR2 FQNENV. V lost 0 bases and J 6 bases, leaving 14 bases between the germline ends. This CDR3 spans 16 amino acids. DNA for the CDR3: TGTGCCAGCAGCCAATCAGGGAGGGGGAGGCCCGGGGAGCTGTTTTTT. Amino acids: CASSQSGRGRPGELFF.